What follows are 21 T cell receptor beta chains derived from one specimen sequenced in a study of T cells in localized non-small cell lung cancer. Produced via immunoSEQ multiplex PCR; TCRdb's table is partial and in-frame only. The data contain 20,000 to 25,000 clones, roughly 88% of them singletons. The sample was PBMCs, taken before any cancer treatment. These receptors came from a man between 40 and 70 years old with stage II lung adenocarcinoma.

V is TRBV5-5 and J is TRBJ2-3; 11 bases fit TRBD1. The CDR3 is 14 amino acids. V lost 4 bases, J lost 6 bases, and 4 bases stayed unmatched. Germline CDR1 is SGHKS and CDR2 is YYEKEE (reference sequence). CDR3 region: CASSKDRGQDTQYF. CDR3 DNA sequence: TGTGCCAGCAGCAAGGACAGGGGGCAGGATACGCAGTATTTT. Filled out from reference TRBV5-5 and TRBJ2-3, the complete variable domain reads DAGVTQSPTHLIKTRGQQVTLRCSPISGHKSVSWYQQVLGQGPQFIFQYYEKEERGRGNFPDRFSARQFPNYSSELNVNALLLGDSALYLCASSKDRGQDTQYFGPGTRLTVL.

This clone occurred a few times. The chain combines TRBV6-1 with TRBJ1-2; unclear D gene. Germline CDR1 reads MNHNS; CDR2 reads SASEGT. Trimming shortened V by 3 bases and J by 4 bases, and 9 bases separated the two germline ends. The CDR3 runs 13 residues. This CDR3 reads CASSESRGYGYTF. The CDR3 nucleotides read TGTGCCAGCAGTGAGAGTCGGGGCTATGGCTACACCTTC.

V and J are TRBV19 and TRBJ2-7; D perhaps matches TRBD2 (5 bases). The ends were cut back, 5 bases at V and 1 base at J, with 9 bases in the middle. Germline CDR1 LNHDA, CDR2 SQIVND (reference sequence). This CDR3 has 13 amino acids. The CDR3 DNA is TGTGCCAGTAGTTCCGGGAAGTCCTACGAGCAGTACTTC. Its translation: CASSSGKSYEQYF.

V gene TRBV28 combines with J gene TRBJ2-2; no reliable D call. CDR3 length: 12 residues. V dropped 6 bases and J dropped 2 bases, with 4 bases sitting between them. CDR1 is MDHEN, CDR2 SYDVKM, per germline. In nucleotides, the CDR3 is TGTGCCAGCAGGGACAACACCGGGGAGCTGTTTTTT. Translating it yields CASRDNTGELFF.

The chain joins TRBV4-1 to TRBJ2-3; either TRBD1 or TRBD2 may supply D (6 bases each). The germline V gene has CDR1 MGHRA and CDR2 YSYEKL. The ends were cut back, 0 bases at V and 1 base at J, with 17 bases in the middle. The CDR3 is 18 residues long. CDR3 nucleotides: TGCGCCAGCAGCCAAGAAAGGGGGGTAGGGCGGGGCACAGATACGCAGTATTTT. Encoded protein: CASSQERGVGRGTDTQYF.

V is TRBV6-1 and J is TRBJ1-1, with 9 bases aligning to TRBD1. Per germline, CDR1 MNHNS and CDR2 SASEGT. The CDR3 covers 15 residues. The V segment lost 3 bases and the J segment 1 base; nucleotides outside the gene matches: 3. Here the CDR3 reads CASSETGGGNTEAFF. The CDR3 DNA sequence: TGTGCCAGCAGTGAGACAGGGGGGGGGAACACTGAAGCTTTCTTT.

The chain couples TRBV2 to TRBJ2-3; D ambiguous. Per the germline V gene, CDR1 is SNHLY and CDR2 is FYNNEI. V was pared by 1 base and J by 4 bases, with 3 bases between. The CDR3 is 12 residues long. CDR3 loop: CASSEGADTQYF. The CDR3 nucleotides read TGTGCCAGCAGTGAAGGCGCAGATACGCAGTATTTT.

This chain joins TRBV27 and TRBJ2-3; TRBD2 matches at 7 bases. The germline V gene encodes CDR1 MNHEY and CDR2 SMNVEV (reference sequence). CDR3 length: 13 residues. The J segment lost 4 bases and the V segment lost 5 bases, leaving 3 bases of the junction unmatched. Written as DNA, the CDR3 is TGTGCCAGCAGTGGGGGGGACTCAGATACGCAGTATTTT. Its translation is CASSGGDSDTQYF.

The V call is TRBV5-4, the J call TRBJ2-5; D is perhaps TRBD1 or TRBD2 (7 bases each). V shed 4 bases and J shed 3 bases, with 13 bases lying between them. Germline loops: CDR1 SGHNT, CDR2 YYREEE (reference sequence). The length of the CDR3 is 14 residues. The CDR3 nucleotides are TGTGCCAGCAGCGTACAGGGGAGGGAAGAGACCCAGTACTTC. Amino acids: CASSVQGREETQYF.

The chain links TRBV28 to TRBJ1-4, with D possibly TRBD1 on 6 matching bases. Germline lookup yields CDR1 MDHEN and CDR2 SYDVKM. The CDR3 is made up of 14 amino acids. The V end lost 4 bases, the J end lost 4 bases, and 10 bases lay between the germline ends. The chain's CDR3 is CASSSRGFNEKLFF. The CDR3 DNA is TGTGCCAGCAGTTCTAGGGGGTTTAATGAAAAACTGTTTTTT.

V usage is TRBV27 and J usage is TRBJ1-2; TRBD1 aligns across 10 bases. Trimming took 8 bases from V and 3 from J; bases not matched to a gene: 3. There are 13 residues in the CDR3. The germline gives CDR1 MNHEY, CDR2 SMNVEV (reference sequence). In DNA form, the CDR3 reads TGTGCCAGCCGCGGGACAGGGGACTATGGCTACACCTTC. Translated: CASRGTGDYGYTF.

The J gene is TRBJ1-2, the V gene TRBV7-8; 9 bases line up with TRBD1. Germline V gives CDR1 SGHVS, CDR2 FQNEAQ. The ends lost 2 bases at V and 4 bases at J; junction bases unmatched: 5. The length of the CDR3 is 15 residues. CDR3 in DNA: TGTGCCAGCAGCTTAAGTTCGGACAGGGGCTATGGCTACACCTTC. Its protein is CASSLSSDRGYGYTF.

V usage is TRBV27 and J usage is TRBJ2-1; D is uncertain. There are 16 residues in the CDR3. Germline loops: CDR1 MNHEY, CDR2 SMNVEV (reference sequence). V was pared by 4 bases and J by 2 bases, with 15 bases between. The CDR3 nucleotides are TGTGCCAGCAGTTCAAACGTCCGACTGGCCTACAATGAGCAGTTCTTC. It translates to CASSSNVRLAYNEQFF.

This chain links TRBV6-1 with TRBJ2-7; D possibly uses TRBD1 or TRBD2 (6 bases each). The CDR3 has 13 residues. The germline V gene encodes CDR1 MNHNS and CDR2 SASEGT. V lost 3 bases, J lost 2 bases, and 8 bases lay in between. This chain's CDR3 is CASSDGGPYEQYF. CDR3 DNA: TGTGCCAGCAGTGATGGGGGGCCCTACGAGCAGTACTTC.

With respect to this clone: This sample includes further DNA sequences coding for the same CDR3. The rearrangement links TRBV2 to TRBJ2-6; 7 positions match TRBD2. Germline values: CDR1 SNHLY, CDR2 FYNNEI. V shed 5 bases and J 4 bases; nucleotides not matched to a gene: 11. CDR3 size: 17 residues. CDR3 residues: CASSWFLAGEGANVLTF. The CDR3 bases are TGTGCCAGCAGTTGGTTTCTCGCGGGGGAGGGGGCCAACGTCCTGACTTTC.

This rearrangement joins TRBV11-2 to TRBJ2-1; 8 bases fit TRBD1. V dropped 1 base and J dropped 7; count of bases not matched to a gene: 6. The CDR3 has 15 amino acids. Germline V gene data show CDR1 as SGHAT and CDR2 as FQNNGV. CDR3 nucleotide sequence: TGTGCCAGCAGCTTAGGACAGGGGCCCTTAAATGAGCAGTTCTTC. Amino acids: CASSLGQGPLNEQFF. Combining the CDR3 with reference TRBV11-2 and TRBJ2-1 gives the whole variable domain EAGVAQSPRYKIIEKRQSVAFWCNPISGHATLYWYQQILGQGPKLLIQFQNNGVVDDSQLPKDRFSAERLKGVDSTLKIQPAKLEDSAVYLCASSLGQGPLNEQFFGPGTRLTVL.

The V gene is TRBV2, the J gene TRBJ1-5; TRBD1 matches at 7 bases. Trimming took 3 bases from V and 3 from J; bases not matched to a gene: 5. Germline loops: CDR1 SNHLY, CDR2 FYNNEI. The length of the CDR3 is 15 residues. CDR3: CASSEGGQSNQPQHF. CDR3 sequence (DNA): TGTGCCAGCAGTGAGGGGGGACAGTCCAATCAGCCCCAGCATTTT.

In DNA, the CDR3 is TGTGCCAGCAGTGAAGCTGGGGACAGGGGAGATACGCAGTATTTT. Encoded protein: CASSEAGDRGDTQYF. V usage is TRBV6-1 and J usage is TRBJ2-3, with 10 positions matching TRBD1. This CDR3 contains 15 residues. Germline-derived CDR1 and CDR2 are MNHNS and SASEGT. Trimming took 0 bases from V and 5 from J; bases not matched to a gene: 2.

The rearrangement links TRBV7-9 to TRBJ1-2; D gene uncertain. V was shortened by 4 bases and J by 6 bases, with 9 bases between the two germline ends. The CDR3 contains 12 residues. Per the germline V gene, CDR1 is SEHNR and CDR2 is FQNEAQ (reference sequence). The CDR3 nucleotides are TGTGCCAGCAGCTCATACCCCCATGGCTACACCTTC. It specifies CASSSYPHGYTF.

The chain combines TRBV30 with TRBJ1-5, with 10 bases aligning to TRBD1. After removal of 3 bases from V and 2 bases from J, the junction contained 1 base not matched to a gene. Looked up from germline, CDR1 is GTSNPN and CDR2 is SVGIG (reference sequence). This CDR3 has 14 amino acids. CDR3 in DNA: TGTGCCTGGAGCGGGACAGGGGGCAATCAGCCCCAGCATTTT. Translated: CAWSGTGGNQPQHF.

V and J are TRBV9 and TRBJ2-3; 13 nucleotides agree with TRBD2. With 0 bases clipped from V and 4 bases from J, the junction kept 2 bases outside the gene matches. Germline CDR1 is SGDLS and CDR2 is YYNGEE. CDR3 length: 16 amino acids. This chain's CDR3 is CASSVAGLAGADTQYF. The CDR3 coding sequence is TGTGCCAGCAGCGTAGCTGGACTAGCGGGAGCAGATACGCAGTATTTT.